The 12 T cell receptor beta chains below come from one sample, sequenced in a study of PD-1 blockade in classical Hodgkin lymphoma. Only in-frame clones appear in the TCRdb table, and some are missing; sequencing was by immunoSEQ multiplex PCR. The table records some 93,000 clones, 83% of them present only once. Sample time point: cycle 4 day 1 (C4D1), after six to seven weeks of nivolumab. The patients all showed relapse after autologous stem cell transplantation, while their brentuximab vedotin exposure varied. This specimen consisted of peripheral blood mononuclear cells (PBMCs), obtained before the fourth cycle of nivolumab. These receptors came from a human donor with classical Hodgkin lymphoma.

This chain connects TRBV7-2 to TRBJ2-7, with 9 nucleotides matching TRBD1. Trimming cost V 4 bases and J 3 bases; bases outside gene matches: 10. This CDR3 comprises 16 residues. Per the germline V gene, CDR1 is SGHTA and CDR2 is FQGNSA. CDR3 sequence (DNA): TGTGCCAGCAGCTCGTCCGAAGGGACAGGGATCTACGAGCAGTACTTC. Amino acid sequence: CASSSSEGTGIYEQYF. Based on the CDR3 plus reference TRBV7-2 and TRBJ2-7, the full variable domain is GAGVSQSPSNKVTEKGKDVELRCDPISGHTALYWYRQSLGQGLEFLIYFQGNSAPDKSGLPSDRFSAERTGGSVSTLTIQRTQQEDSAVYLCASSSSEGTGIYEQYFGPGTRLTVT.

This chain connects TRBV7-9 to TRBJ2-7, with 7 nucleotides matching TRBD2. Germline V gives CDR1 SEHNR, CDR2 FQNEAQ (reference sequence). CDR3 length equals 14 residues. The V segment lost 5 bases and the J segment 4 bases; nucleotides outside the gene matches: 8. The CDR3 nucleotides read TGTGCCAGCAGCGGTGGGACTAACCAATACGAGCAGTACTTC. It is translated as CASSGGTNQYEQYF.

The J gene is TRBJ1-5, the V gene TRBV4-3; D is unresolved. The CDR3 covers 15 residues. Between the trimmed V and J ends, which lost 0 bases and 2 bases, there was a span of 8 bases. Germline assignment: CDR1 LGHNA and CDR2 YSLEER. In DNA form, the CDR3 reads TGCGCCAGCAGCCAAGATCGGACTGGCAATCAGCCCCAGCATTTT. It is translated as CASSQDRTGNQPQHF.

The rearrangement joins TRBV11-2 to TRBJ2-7; 7 bases are shared with TRBD1. Looked up from germline, CDR1 is SGHAT and CDR2 is FQNNGV. Unmatched junction bases numbered 5, after V lost 1 base and J lost 2 bases. CDR3 size: 15 residues. CDR3 sequence: CASSLVRGTAYEQYF. CDR3 in DNA: TGTGCCAGCAGCTTAGTAAGAGGGACAGCCTACGAGCAGTACTTC.

The chain links TRBV30 to TRBJ2-1; 7 bases line up with TRBD1. The trim removed 5 bases at V and 3 bases at J, leaving 4 bases unmatched. Germline CDR1 and CDR2: GTSNPN and SVGIG (reference sequence). The CDR3 sequence is 13 residues long. CDR3 in amino acids: CAWAGTDYNEQFF. CDR3 nucleotide sequence: TGTGCCTGGGCCGGGACAGACTACAATGAGCAGTTCTTC.

The chain has TRBV13 and TRBJ1-4, with 12 bases matching TRBD1. Germline loops: CDR1 PRHDT, CDR2 FYEKMQ (reference sequence). CDR3 length: 15 residues. V gave up 2 bases and J gave up 7 bases; unmatched junction bases: 2. This CDR3 reads CASSLTGQGAEKLFF. CDR3 sequence (DNA): TGTGCCAGCAGCTTAACGGGACAGGGGGCTGAAAAACTGTTTTTT. The entire variable domain, with the rest obtained from reference TRBV13 and TRBJ1-4, is as follows: AAGVIQSPRHLIKEKRETATLKCYPIPRHDTVYWYQQGPGQDPQFLISFYEKMQSDKGSIPDRFSAQQFSDYHSELNMSSLELGDSALYFCASSLTGQGAEKLFFGSGTQLSVL.

This rearrangement joins TRBV10-3 to TRBJ2-1, with D possibly being TRBD1 (6 bases). CDR1 and CDR2 from the germline V gene are ENHRY and SYGVKD. Trimming pared 3 bases from V and 4 bases from J, leaving 16 bases between. The length of the CDR3 is 16 residues. In DNA, the CDR3 is TGTGCCATCAGTGAAGCCGGGACAATTGGGTACAATGAGCAGTTCTTC. Translation: CAISEAGTIGYNEQFF.

At least ten counts were recorded for this clone. This sequence joins TRBV7-6 and TRBJ1-1, with 7 nucleotides matching TRBD1. Germline V gene sequence: CDR1 SGHVS, CDR2 FNYEAQ. V lost 5 bases and J lost 3; bases outside the gene matches: 6. This CDR3 comprises 14 residues. The CDR3 coding sequence is TGTGCCAGCAGCCAGAACAGGGGTGACACTGAAGCTTTCTTT. Translation: CASSQNRGDTEAFF.

The chain has TRBV19 and TRBJ1-1; a weak D match, TRBD1 (6 bases). Trimming pared 5 bases from V and 3 bases from J, leaving 10 bases between. The CDR3 runs to 13 residues. Germline CDR1 LNHDA, CDR2 SQIVND (reference sequence). The CDR3 loop is CASSWTADTEAFF. The CDR3 DNA reads TGTGCCAGTAGTTGGACAGCCGACACTGAAGCTTTCTTT.

The rearrangement uses TRBV19 and TRBJ2-2, with TRBD1 matching over 11 bases. The CDR3 contains 15 residues. V shed 4 bases and J 7 bases; nucleotides not matched to a gene: 5. Germline CDR1 is LNHDA and CDR2 is SQIVND (reference sequence). The CDR3 reads CASSTRTGGFGELFF. Here the CDR3 DNA reads TGTGCCAGTAGTACCCGGACAGGGGGCTTCGGGGAGCTGTTTTTT.

This chain joins TRBV19 and TRBJ2-7; 10 bases are a match to TRBD1. V gave up 8 bases and J gave up 6 bases; unmatched junction bases: 7. CDR3 length: 13 amino acids. In germline, CDR1 is LNHDA, CDR2 SQIVND (reference sequence). The CDR3 protein is CASSIRTGGEQYF. The DNA of the CDR3 is TGTGCCAGTTCCATACGGACAGGGGGCGAGCAGTACTTC. The entire variable domain, with the rest obtained from reference TRBV19 and TRBJ2-7, is as follows: DGGITQSPKYLFRKEGQNVTLSCEQNLNHDAMYWYRQDPGQGLRLIYYSQIVNDFQKGDIAEGYSVSREKKESFPLTVTSAQKNPTAFYLCASSIRTGGEQYFGPGTRLTVT.

The chain has TRBV5-1 and TRBJ2-3, with D possibly matching TRBD2 (6 bases). The germline CDR1 and CDR2 sequences are SGHRS and YFSETQ. The CDR3 is 14 amino acids. V shed 3 bases and J shed 4 bases, with 12 bases lying between them. The CDR3 sequence: CASSSRLDSDTQYF. The CDR3 DNA is TGCGCCAGCAGCTCCCGACTAGATTCAGATACGCAGTATTTT.